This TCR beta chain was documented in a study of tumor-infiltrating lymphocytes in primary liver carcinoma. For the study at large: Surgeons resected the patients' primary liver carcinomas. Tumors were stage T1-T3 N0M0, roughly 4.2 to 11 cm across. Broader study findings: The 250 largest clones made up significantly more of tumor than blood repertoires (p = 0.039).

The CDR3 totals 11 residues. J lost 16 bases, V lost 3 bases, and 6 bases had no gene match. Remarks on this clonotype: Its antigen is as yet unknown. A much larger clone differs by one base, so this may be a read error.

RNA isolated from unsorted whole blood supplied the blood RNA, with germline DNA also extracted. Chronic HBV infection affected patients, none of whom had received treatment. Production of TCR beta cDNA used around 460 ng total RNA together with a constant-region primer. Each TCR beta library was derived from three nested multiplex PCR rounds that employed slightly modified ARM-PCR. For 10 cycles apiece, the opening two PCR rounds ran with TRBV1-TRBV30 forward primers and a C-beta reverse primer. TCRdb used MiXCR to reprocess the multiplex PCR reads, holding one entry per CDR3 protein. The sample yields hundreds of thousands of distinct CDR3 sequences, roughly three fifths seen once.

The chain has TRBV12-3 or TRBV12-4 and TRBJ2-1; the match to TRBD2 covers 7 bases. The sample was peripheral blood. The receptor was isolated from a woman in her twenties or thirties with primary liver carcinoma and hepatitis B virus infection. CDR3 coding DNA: TGTGCCAGCAGTTTGGGGGGGAATGAATTCTTC. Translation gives CASSLGGNEFF.